Below, 12 T cell receptor beta chains from the same sample are listed, as sequenced in a study of T cell responses to AZD1222 COVID-19 vaccine. The repertoire was sequenced with immunoSEQ multiplex PCR; TCRdb's copy has only in-frame clones and lacks some. The sample holds approximately 110,000 clones; roughly 90% are singletons and the top ten take 3.5% to 5%. The source material was peripheral blood, sampled on day 0 of AZD1222 vaccination. These receptors were obtained from an adult in good health.

The chain employs TRBV7-2 and TRBJ1-5, with D perhaps matching TRBD1 (5 bases). Germline CDR1 is SGHTA and CDR2 is FQGNSA. The length of the CDR3 is 13 residues. Trimming cost V 1 base and J 9 bases, with 10 bases left between them. The chain's CDR3 is CASSLGGGWPQHF. The CDR3 DNA follows: TGTGCCAGCAGCTTAGGGGGCGGGTGGCCCCAGCATTTT.

This clone was seen once. The V call is TRBV11-3, the J call TRBJ1-1; unclear D gene. V lost 0 bases and J lost 4, with 9 bases in between. Per the germline V gene, CDR1 is SGHNT and CDR2 is YENEEA. The CDR3 extends over 14 amino acids. The CDR3 is CASSLDSRSTEAFF. CDR3 nucleotides: TGTGCCAGCAGCTTAGATAGCAGATCCACTGAAGCTTTCTTT.

The chain joins TRBV28 to TRBJ1-1; maybe TRBD1 (5 bases). The CDR3 runs to 12 residues. Per the germline V gene, CDR1 is MDHEN and CDR2 is SYDVKM. V lost 2 bases and J lost 7, with 8 bases in between. The CDR3 reads CASSLQGLEAFF. The CDR3 nucleotides read TGTGCCAGCAGTTTACAGGGCCTTGAAGCTTTCTTT.

V gene TRBV2 combines with J gene TRBJ1-1; D is possibly TRBD1 (6 bases). The CDR3 length is 14 residues. In germline, CDR1 is SNHLY, CDR2 FYNNEI. V dropped 4 bases and J dropped 10 bases, with 19 bases sitting between them. CDR3 in DNA: TGTGCCAGCAGTGTGGTGGACAGAAAGGGTTTAGCTTTCTTT. This translates into CASSVVDRKGLAFF. The full variable domain, completed using reference TRBV2 and TRBJ1-1, is EPEVTQTPSHQVTQMGQEVILRCVPISNHLYFYWYRQILGQKVEFLVSFYNNEISEKSEIFDDQFSVERPDGSNFTLKIRSTKLEDSAMYFCASSVVDRKGLAFFGQGTRLTVV.

This clone was detected a few times. In DNA, the CDR3 is TGTGCCAGCAGACCGGACAGGGGGCGCGGGAACACTGAAGCTTTCTTT. Translated: CASRPDRGRGNTEAFF. The chain employs TRBV7-3 and TRBJ1-1, with TRBD1 matching 11 bases. V dropped 6 bases and J dropped 1; count of bases not matched to a gene: 7. The CDR3 runs to 16 residues. Germline-derived CDR1 and CDR2 are SGHTA and FQGTGA. The full variable domain, its missing parts supplied by reference TRBV7-3 and TRBJ1-1, is GAGVSQTPSNKVTEKGKYVELRCDPISGHTALYWYRQSLGQGPEFLIYFQGTGAADDSGLPNDRFFAVRPEGSVSTLKIQRTERGDSAVYLCASRPDRGRGNTEAFFGQGTRLTVV.

This clone was seen only once. The rearrangement joins TRBV27 to TRBJ2-7, with TRBD1 matching 7 bases. Germline CDR1 and CDR2: MNHEY and SMNVEV (reference sequence). This CDR3 comprises 14 residues. Germline trimming cut 6 bases from V and 0 bases from J; bases unmatched to any gene: 5. In nucleotides, the CDR3 is TGTGCCAGCAGGGGACAGCTAACCTCCTACGAGCAGTACTTC. Its translation: CASRGQLTSYEQYF.

The chain has TRBV5-1 and TRBJ2-3, with 11 bases aligning to TRBD2. CDR1 and CDR2 from the germline V gene are SGHRS and YFSETQ. CDR3 size: 16 residues. The J segment lost 0 bases and the V segment lost 6 bases, leaving 6 bases of the junction unmatched. The CDR3 is CASKGLAGSSTDTQYF. DNA for the CDR3: TGCGCCAGCAAAGGACTAGCGGGTTCTAGCACAGATACGCAGTATTTT.

The rearrangement joins TRBV7-2 to TRBJ2-3; 10 positions match TRBD2. The germline gives CDR1 SGHTA, CDR2 FQGNSA. The length of the CDR3 is 17 residues. With 5 bases clipped from V and 9 bases from J, the junction kept 17 bases outside the gene matches. CDR3 in amino acids: CASSPRTSGALFITQYF. CDR3 bases: TGTGCCAGCAGCCCCAGGACTAGCGGTGCCCTATTTATAACGCAGTATTTT.

This chain connects TRBV19 to TRBJ1-3; D call uncertain. CDR1 LNHDA and CDR2 SQIVND come from the germline V gene (reference sequence). The CDR3 loop spans 15 amino acids. Trimming took 2 bases from V and 1 from J, leaving 9 bases between them. CDR3 coding DNA: TGTGCCAGTAGTATATCGACACAGTCTGGAAACACCATATATTTT. As protein: CASSISTQSGNTIYF.

The chain has TRBV11-2 and TRBJ1-2, with D uncertain. V lost 5 bases and J lost 8, with 18 bases in between. Germline values: CDR1 SGHAT, CDR2 FQNNGV. This CDR3 has 14 amino acids. The CDR3 region is CASSLSVGSWGYTF. DNA of the CDR3: TGTGCCAGCAGCCTAAGTGTCGGATCATGGGGCTACACCTTC.

The rearrangement uses TRBV29-1 and TRBJ2-7, with a weak D call TRBD1 (6 bases). Germline-derived CDR1 and CDR2 are SQVTM and ANQGSEA. Trimming took 5 bases from V and 3 from J, leaving 8 bases between them. The CDR3 contains 11 residues. The CDR3 nucleotides read TGCAGCGTTTCGGACAGCTACGAGCAGTACTTC. Translated: CSVSDSYEQYF.

This clone occurred a few times. The V call is TRBV6-5, the J call TRBJ2-1, with a weak D call TRBD2 (5 bases). Germline CDR1 reads MNHEY; CDR2 reads SVGAGI. Trimming took 7 bases from V and 0 from J, leaving 13 bases between them. This CDR3 is built from 15 residues. In nucleotides, the CDR3 is TGTGCCAGCACCGCCGGTGGGAGCTCCTACAATGAGCAGTTCTTC. The encoded protein is CASTAGGSSYNEQFF.